Presented here are 9 T cell receptor beta chains from one specimen sequenced in a study of T cells in women clearing cervical HPV infection. Sequencing was performed with immunoSEQ multiplex PCR; in TCRdb, only in-frame clones are kept and a portion is missing. The sample data list approximately 31,000 clones. Sequenced: blood buffy coat. Receptors were obtained from a woman between 18 and 69 years old with a cervical HPV16 infection that either progressed to CIN3+ or cleared (not recorded which).

The sequenced part of the CDR3 DNA is TGTGCCAGTAGTCTTAGCTCCTACGAG. Its protein product is CASSLSSYE. In full, the CDR3 reads CASSLSSYEQYF. The chain is built from TRBV19 and TRBJ2-7; D call uncertain. The CDR3 goes on 3 residues after the read ends, and that part is filled in from the germline J gene. V was clipped by 5 bases and J by 0 bases, with 5 bases between them. Germline V CDR1 and CDR2: LNHDA, SQIVND (reference sequence). CDR3 length equals 12 residues.

About this clone: Sequencing ends 3 residues short of the CDR3 end; the germline J gene provides the rest. The chain carries TRBV23-1 and TRBJ2-1; TRBD1 might be the D (5 bases). TRBV23-1 is placed among ORFs of uncertain function. The V end lost 2 bases, the J end lost 7 bases, and 15 bases lay between the germline ends. CDR3 size: 15 residues. The covered CDR3 bases are TGCGCCAGCAGTCAAAGTAGGACACTACGGAATGAG. Protein: CASSQSRTLRNE. The entire CDR3 reads CASSQSRTLRNEQFF.

To note about this clone: The DNA ends 3 residues before the CDR3 does, and the rest of the CDR3 is filled in from the germline J gene. Different DNA sequences within this sample yield the same CDR3. The chain joins TRBV5-1 to TRBJ1-2; 7 nucleotides align to TRBD1. J was trimmed by 2 bases and V by 2 bases; bases with no gene match: 3. This CDR3 has 14 residues. Germline CDR1 reads SGHRS; CDR2 reads YFSETQ. The CDR3 DNA, read in part, is TGCGCCAGCAGCTTAAGACAGGGAAACTATGGC. It is translated as CASSLRQGNYG. The whole CDR3 region reads CASSLRQGNYGYTF.

To note about this clone: The observed sequence ends 3 residues before the CDR3 terminus, with the missing tail filled in from the germline J gene. The chain recombines TRBV7-3 with TRBJ1-2; D is ambiguous. The CDR3 runs 16 residues. Germline loops: CDR1 SGHTA, CDR2 FQGTGA. Here the CDR3 reads CASSPVAGDLGGTYTF. Partial CDR3 DNA: TGTGCCAGCAGCCCCGTAGCGGGAGATTTAGGTGGTACC.

As for this clone: The read ends 3 residues early relative to the CDR3; the germline J gene fills the gap. The chain is built from TRBV20-1 and TRBJ2-7; unclear D gene. Germline-derived CDR1 and CDR2 are DFQATT and SNEGSKA (reference sequence). The V end lost 0 bases, the J end lost 4 bases, and 13 bases lay between the germline ends. The CDR3 extends over 14 amino acids. The CDR3 loop is CSARESQAQYEQYF. The covered CDR3 bases are TGCAGTGCTAGAGAATCCCAAGCGCAATACGAG.

About this clone: The read ends 3 residues early relative to the CDR3; the germline J gene fills the gap. V is TRBV7-8 and J is TRBJ1-3; D call uncertain. The CDR3 covers 13 residues. Germline CDR1 SGHVS, CDR2 FQNEAQ. Deletions cut 3 bases from V and 3 bases from J, with 6 bases between. CDR3 region: CASSLDFGNTIYF. The sequenced part of the CDR3 DNA is TGTGCCAGCAGCTTGGACTTTGGAAACACC.

A remark on this clone: Coverage ceases 3 residues before the CDR3 finishes, and the germline J gene fills in the end. The rearrangement links TRBV19 to TRBJ1-2; D perhaps matches TRBD1 (6 bases). This CDR3 contains 12 residues. The ends were cut back, 4 bases at V and 7 bases at J, with 10 bases in the middle. Per germline, CDR1 LNHDA and CDR2 SQIVND (reference sequence). The part of the CDR3 DNA that was read is TGTGCCAGTAGTAATACAGGGCGTGGC. It translates to CASSNTGRG. The whole CDR3 is CASSNTGRGYTF.

The sequenced part of the CDR3 DNA is TGTGCCAGCAGCAACCCTAGCGGGGGCGCCGGGGAG. This gives the protein CASSNPSGGAGE. The CDR3, in full, reads CASSNPSGGAGELFF. The chain links TRBV7-2 to TRBJ2-2, with 10 bases matching TRBD2. Sequencing ends 3 residues short of the CDR3 end; the germline J gene provides the rest. Per the germline V gene, CDR1 is SGHTA and CDR2 is FQGNSA. The CDR3 extends over 15 amino acids. V shed 5 bases, J shed 6 bases, and the junction held 6 bases outside the gene matches.

On this clone itself: The read comes to an end 3 residues before the CDR3 does, leaving the germline J gene to fill in the end. V usage is TRBV19 and J usage is TRBJ2-5; a weak D match, TRBD1 (6 bases). This CDR3 is 14 amino acids long. CDR1 and CDR2 from the germline V gene are LNHDA and SQIVND (reference sequence). Trimming took 4 bases from V and 4 from J, leaving 13 bases between them. CDR3 sequence: CASSTSTGVETQYF. The part of the CDR3 DNA that was read is TGTGCCAGTAGTACCTCGACAGGAGTAGAGACC.